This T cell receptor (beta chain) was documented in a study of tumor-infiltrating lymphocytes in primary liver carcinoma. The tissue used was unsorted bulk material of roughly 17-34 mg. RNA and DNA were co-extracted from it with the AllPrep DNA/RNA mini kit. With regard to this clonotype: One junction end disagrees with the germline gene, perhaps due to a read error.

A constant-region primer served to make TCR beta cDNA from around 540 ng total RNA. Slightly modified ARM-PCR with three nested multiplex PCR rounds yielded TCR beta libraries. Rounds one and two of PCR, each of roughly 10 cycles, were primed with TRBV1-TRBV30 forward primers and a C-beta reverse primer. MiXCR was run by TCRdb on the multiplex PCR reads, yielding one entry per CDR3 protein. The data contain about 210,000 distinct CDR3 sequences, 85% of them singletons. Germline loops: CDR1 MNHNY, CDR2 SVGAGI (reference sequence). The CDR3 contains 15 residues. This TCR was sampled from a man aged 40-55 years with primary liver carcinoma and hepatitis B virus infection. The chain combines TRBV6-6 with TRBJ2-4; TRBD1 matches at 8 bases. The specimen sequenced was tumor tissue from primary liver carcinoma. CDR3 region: CVSRPGQGASNIQYF. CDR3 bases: TGTGTCAGCAGGCCAGGACAGGGTGCTAGCAACATTCAGTACTTC.